The 4 T cell receptor beta chains reported below all come from one sample, sequenced in a study of T cells in Graves' hyperthyroidism and ophthalmopathy (dated by TCRdb to the late 2010s). Libraries were prepared through multiplex PCR. The sample was run on an Illumina HiSeq 2000. The TCR beta CDR3 regions were amplified from the RNA transcripts. The first round of RT-PCR for the TCR CDR3 was performed with the HTBI primer set and the Qiagen OneStep RT-PCR kit. In-frame beta chains were kept once TCRdb had trimmed the public reads at Q25 with fastp and called clones with MiXCR. Entries are consolidated by CDR3 protein sequence, retaining the most common genes and DNA. For this sample there are about 590,000 distinct CDR3 sequences; 15% to 19% appear just once. The leading ten clones occupy less than 9.5% of the sample. Sequencing was done on a sample of blood. These receptors all come from a woman aged 25 to 39 with Graves' hyperthyroidism.

Notes on this clonotype: One end of the junction varies from germline; a read error may be responsible. The chain combines TRBV7-2 with TRBJ2-7, with a weak D call TRBD2 (6 bases). The CDR3 is 13 residues long. Germline-derived CDR1 and CDR2 are SGHTA and FQGNSA. The CDR3 reads CAGSSSVTYEQYF. As DNA, the CDR3 is TGTGCCGGCAGCTCTAGCGTAACCTACGAGCAGTACTTC.

Regarding this clonotype: Just one base apart from a much larger clone, this may be a read error. The chain uses TRBV18 and TRBJ2-1, with 7 bases that match TRBD2. This CDR3 comprises 14 residues. Germline values: CDR1 KGHSH, CDR2 LQKENI. CDR3 amino acids: CASSPTSAYNERFF. DNA of the CDR3: TGTGCCAGCTCACCAACTAGCGCCTACAATGAGCGGTTCTTC.

This clonotype was detected only once. The V call is TRBV19, the J call TRBJ2-7, with 7 bases lining up with TRBD1. CDR3 length: 13 amino acids. J lost 2 bases, V lost 2 bases, and 0 bases had no gene match. CDR1 and CDR2 (germline): LNHDA, SQIVND (reference sequence). In DNA form, the CDR3 reads TGTGCCAGTAGTATAACAGGGGCCTACGAGCAGTACTTC. Its translation: CASSITGAYEQYF.

The V gene is TRBV4-3, the J gene TRBJ1-1; the match to TRBD1 covers 7 bases. The CDR3 has 14 residues. The ends lost 3 bases at V and 4 bases at J; junction bases unmatched: 5. CDR1 and CDR2 (germline): LGHNA, YSLEER. This CDR3 is CASSQAAGGTEAFF. The DNA of the CDR3 is TGCGCCAGCAGCCAGGCAGCAGGGGGCACTGAAGCTTTCTTT.